This T cell receptor beta chain is drawn from a study of beta chain features in type 1 diabetes. Findings and limits, study-wide: All four CD4+ subsets from Type 1 diabetes patients carried moderately but significantly shorter TCRB CDR3s. Patients and controls would share equally any PCR tilt toward shorter templates.

This clone was observed a few times. The antigen remains unidentified. Since all of the isolated RNA was reverse transcribed, expressed TCRB transcripts were what got sequenced. Clones were read by immunoSEQ multiplex PCR, and TCRdb kept only the in-frame ones, dropping some. The data contain approximately 140,000 clones, 9% of them singletons. Germline assignment: CDR1 SEHNR and CDR2 FQNEAQ (reference sequence). Trimming left V 5 bases short and J 4 bases short, with 4 bases between. There are 11 residues in the CDR3. The chain employs TRBV7-9 and TRBJ2-3; D gene unclear. Sequencing input: central memory CD4+ T cells from blood. This receptor was obtained from a man in his thirties or forties with type 1 diabetes. This chain's CDR3 is CASSQADTQYF. CDR3 nucleotides: TGTGCCAGCAGCCAGGCAGATACGCAGTATTTT.